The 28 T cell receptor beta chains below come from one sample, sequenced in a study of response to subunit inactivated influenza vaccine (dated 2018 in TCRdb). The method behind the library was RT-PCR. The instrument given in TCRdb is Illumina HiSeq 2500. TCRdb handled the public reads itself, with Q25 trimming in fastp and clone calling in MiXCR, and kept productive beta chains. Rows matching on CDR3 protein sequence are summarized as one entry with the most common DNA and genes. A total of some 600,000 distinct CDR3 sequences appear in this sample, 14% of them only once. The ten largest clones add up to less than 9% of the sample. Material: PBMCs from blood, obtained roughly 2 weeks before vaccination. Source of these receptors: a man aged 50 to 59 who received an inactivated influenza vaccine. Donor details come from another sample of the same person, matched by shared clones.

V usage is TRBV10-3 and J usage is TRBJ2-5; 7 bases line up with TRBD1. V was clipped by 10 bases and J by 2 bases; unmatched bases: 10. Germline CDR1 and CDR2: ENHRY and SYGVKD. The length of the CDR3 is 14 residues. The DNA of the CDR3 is TGTGCCACAAGCCCCGGGACAGTTCAAGAGACCCAGTACTTC. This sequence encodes CATSPGTVQETQYF.

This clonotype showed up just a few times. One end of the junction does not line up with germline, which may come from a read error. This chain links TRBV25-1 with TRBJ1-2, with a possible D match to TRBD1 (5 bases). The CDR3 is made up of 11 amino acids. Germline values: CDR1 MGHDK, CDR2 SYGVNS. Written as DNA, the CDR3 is TGTGCCAGCAGTGATCCCGGGACGAAGGTCTTC. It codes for CASSDPGTKVF.

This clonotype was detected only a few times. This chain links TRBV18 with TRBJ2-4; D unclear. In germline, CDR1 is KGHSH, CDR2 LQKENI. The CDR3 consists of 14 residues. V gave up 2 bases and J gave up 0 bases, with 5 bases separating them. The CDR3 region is CASSPELAKNIQYF. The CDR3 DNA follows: TGTGCCAGCTCACCAGAGCTAGCCAAAAACATTCAGTACTTC.

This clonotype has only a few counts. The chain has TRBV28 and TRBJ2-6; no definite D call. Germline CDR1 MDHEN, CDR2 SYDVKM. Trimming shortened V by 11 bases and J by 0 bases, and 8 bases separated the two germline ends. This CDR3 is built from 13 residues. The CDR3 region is CASAYSGANVLTF. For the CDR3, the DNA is TGTGCCTCCGCTTACTCTGGGGCCAACGTCCTGACTTTC. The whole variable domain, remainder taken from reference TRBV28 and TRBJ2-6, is DVKVTQSSRYLVKRTGEKVFLECVQDMDHENMFWYRQDPGLGLRLIYFSYDVKMKEKGDIPEGYSVSREKKERFSLILESASTNQTSMYLCASAYSGANVLTFGAGSRLTVL.

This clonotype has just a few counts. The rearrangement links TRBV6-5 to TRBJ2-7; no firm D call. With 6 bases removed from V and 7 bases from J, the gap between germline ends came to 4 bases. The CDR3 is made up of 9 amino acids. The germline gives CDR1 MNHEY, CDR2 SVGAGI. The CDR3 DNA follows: TGTGCCAGCAGAGGAGAGCAGTACTTC. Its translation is CASRGEQYF.

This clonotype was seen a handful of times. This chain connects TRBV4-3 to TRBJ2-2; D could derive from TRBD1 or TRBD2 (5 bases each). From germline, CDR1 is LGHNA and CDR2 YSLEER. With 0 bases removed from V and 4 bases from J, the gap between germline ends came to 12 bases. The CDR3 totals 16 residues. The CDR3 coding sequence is TGCGCCAGCAGCCAAGAGTTTCCGGGGCTCACCGGGGAGCTGTTTTTT. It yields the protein CASSQEFPGLTGELFF.

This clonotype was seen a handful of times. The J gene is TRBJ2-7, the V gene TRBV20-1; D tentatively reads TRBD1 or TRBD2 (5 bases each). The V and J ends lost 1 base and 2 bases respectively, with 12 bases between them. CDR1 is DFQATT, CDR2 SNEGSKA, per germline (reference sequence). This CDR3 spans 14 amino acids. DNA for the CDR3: TGCAGTGCTAGAGGTTCCGGGGCAACCTACGAGCAGTACTTC. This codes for CSARGSGATYEQYF.

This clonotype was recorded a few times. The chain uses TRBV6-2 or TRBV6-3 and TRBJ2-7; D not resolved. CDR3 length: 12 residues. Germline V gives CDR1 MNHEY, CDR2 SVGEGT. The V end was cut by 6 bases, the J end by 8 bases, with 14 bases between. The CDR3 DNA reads TGTGCCAGCAGCTCCCCCGGCCCCCAGCAGTACTTC. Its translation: CASSSPGPQQYF.

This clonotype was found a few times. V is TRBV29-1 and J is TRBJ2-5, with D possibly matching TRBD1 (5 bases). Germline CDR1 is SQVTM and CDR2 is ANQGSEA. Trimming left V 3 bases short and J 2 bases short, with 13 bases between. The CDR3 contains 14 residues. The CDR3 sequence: CSVDERQSQETQYF. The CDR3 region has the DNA TGCAGCGTTGACGAACGACAGTCTCAAGAGACCCAGTACTTC.

The CDR3 DNA reads as TGTGCCAGCAGCGACCGCAACCACCAAGAGACCCAGTACTTC. It codes for CASSDRNHQETQYF. The V gene is TRBV12-3 or TRBV12-4, the J gene TRBJ2-5, with no clear D. The CDR3 extends over 14 amino acids. V lost 6 bases and J 0 bases, leaving 11 bases between the germline ends.

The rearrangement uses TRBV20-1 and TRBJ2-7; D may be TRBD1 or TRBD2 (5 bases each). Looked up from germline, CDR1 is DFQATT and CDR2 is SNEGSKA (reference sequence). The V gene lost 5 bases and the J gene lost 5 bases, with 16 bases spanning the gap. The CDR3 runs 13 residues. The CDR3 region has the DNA TGCAGTGCTCCGGGACCGCGCCCCGACGAGCAGTACTTC. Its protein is CSAPGPRPDEQYF.

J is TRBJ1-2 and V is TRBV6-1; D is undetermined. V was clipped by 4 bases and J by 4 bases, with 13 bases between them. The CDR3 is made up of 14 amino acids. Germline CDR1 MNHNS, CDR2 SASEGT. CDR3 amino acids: CASSAEGFSYGYTF. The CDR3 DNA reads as TGTGCCAGCAGTGCGGAGGGTTTCAGCTATGGCTACACCTTC.

The CDR3 reads CASSSSGDYEQYF. DNA of the CDR3: TGTGCCAGCAGCAGTAGCGGGGACTACGAGCAGTACTTC. V is TRBV28 and J is TRBJ2-7; 8 nucleotides align to TRBD2. The CDR3 spans 13 residues. Germline CDR1 MDHEN, CDR2 SYDVKM. V lost 6 bases and J lost 3; bases outside the gene matches: 4.

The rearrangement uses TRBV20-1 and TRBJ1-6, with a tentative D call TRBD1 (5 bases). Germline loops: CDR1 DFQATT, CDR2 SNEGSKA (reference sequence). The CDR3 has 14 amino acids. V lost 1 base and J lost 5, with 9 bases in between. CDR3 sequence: CSARGGTNNSPLHF. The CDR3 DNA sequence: TGCAGTGCTAGAGGCGGGACGAATAATTCACCCCTCCACTTT.

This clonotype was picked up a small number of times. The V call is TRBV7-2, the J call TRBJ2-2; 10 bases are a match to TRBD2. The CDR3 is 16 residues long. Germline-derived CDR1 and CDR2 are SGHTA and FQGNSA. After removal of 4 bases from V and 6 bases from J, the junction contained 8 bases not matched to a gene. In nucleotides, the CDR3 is TGTGCCAGCAGCTCAACCCAGCGGGGGGGTTCCGGGGAGCTGTTTTTT. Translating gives CASSSTQRGGSGELFF.

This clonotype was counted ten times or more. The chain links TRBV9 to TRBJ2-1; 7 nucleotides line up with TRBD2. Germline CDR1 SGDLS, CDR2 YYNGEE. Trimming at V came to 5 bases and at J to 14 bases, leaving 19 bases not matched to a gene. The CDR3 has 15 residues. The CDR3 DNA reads TGTGCCAGCAGTTCCGGACTAGACGGCGGGACCCGTGAGTTCTTC. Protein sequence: CASSSGLDGGTREFF.

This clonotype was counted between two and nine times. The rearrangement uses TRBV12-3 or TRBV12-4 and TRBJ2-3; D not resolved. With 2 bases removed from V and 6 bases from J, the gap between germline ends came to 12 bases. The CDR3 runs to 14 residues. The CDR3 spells CASSLTLGVDTQYF. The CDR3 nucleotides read TGTGCCAGCAGTTTAACGCTGGGTGTGGATACGCAGTATTTT.

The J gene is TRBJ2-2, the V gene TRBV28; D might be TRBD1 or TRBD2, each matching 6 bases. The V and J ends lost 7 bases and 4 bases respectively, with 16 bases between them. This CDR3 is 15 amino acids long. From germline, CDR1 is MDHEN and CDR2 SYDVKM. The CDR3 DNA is TGTGCCAGCAATTTCTGGGGGGCGATCACCGGGGAGCTGTTTTTT. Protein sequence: CASNFWGAITGELFF.

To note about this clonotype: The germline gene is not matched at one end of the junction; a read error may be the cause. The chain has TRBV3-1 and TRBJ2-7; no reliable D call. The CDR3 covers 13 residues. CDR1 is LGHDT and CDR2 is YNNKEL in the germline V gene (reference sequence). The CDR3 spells CASSLEVMGIPSF. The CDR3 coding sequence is TGTGCCAGCAGCCTCGAGGTTATGGGAATCCCCAGCTTC.

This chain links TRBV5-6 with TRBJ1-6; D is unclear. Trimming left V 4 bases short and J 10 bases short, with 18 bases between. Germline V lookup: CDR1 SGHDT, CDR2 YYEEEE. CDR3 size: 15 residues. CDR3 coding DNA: TGTGCCAGCAGCGGGGAGGCGGTCTTTCAGTCACCCCTCCACTTT. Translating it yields CASSGEAVFQSPLHF.

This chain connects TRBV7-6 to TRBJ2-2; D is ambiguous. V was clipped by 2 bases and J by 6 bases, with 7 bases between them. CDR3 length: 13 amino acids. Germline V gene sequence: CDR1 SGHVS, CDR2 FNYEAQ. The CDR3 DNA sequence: TGTGCCAGCAGCTTAAATTTTGCCGGGGAGCTGTTTTTT. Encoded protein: CASSLNFAGELFF.

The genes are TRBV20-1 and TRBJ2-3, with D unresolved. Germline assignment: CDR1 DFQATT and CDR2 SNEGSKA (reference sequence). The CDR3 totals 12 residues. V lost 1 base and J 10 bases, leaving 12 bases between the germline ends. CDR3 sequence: CSARGVPHPQYF. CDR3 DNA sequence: TGCAGTGCTAGAGGAGTTCCCCACCCGCAGTATTTT.

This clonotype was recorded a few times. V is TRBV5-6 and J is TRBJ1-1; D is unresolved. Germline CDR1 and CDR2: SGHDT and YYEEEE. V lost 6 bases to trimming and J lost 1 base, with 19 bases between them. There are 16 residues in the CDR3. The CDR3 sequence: CASNPLMGSKNTEAFF. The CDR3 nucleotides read TGTGCCAGCAACCCCCTAATGGGGAGCAAGAACACTGAAGCTTTCTTT.

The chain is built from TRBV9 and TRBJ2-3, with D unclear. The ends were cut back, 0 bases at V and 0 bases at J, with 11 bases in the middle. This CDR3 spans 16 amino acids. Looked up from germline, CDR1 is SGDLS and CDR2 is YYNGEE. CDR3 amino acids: CASSVDPGLSTDTQYF. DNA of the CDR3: TGTGCCAGCAGCGTAGATCCAGGATTAAGCACAGATACGCAGTATTTT. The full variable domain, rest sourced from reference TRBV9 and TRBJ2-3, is DSGVTQTPKHLITATGQRVTLRCSPRSGDLSVYWYQQSLDQGLQFLIQYYNGEERAKGNILERFSAQQFPDLHSELNLSSLELGDSALYFCASSVDPGLSTDTQYFGPGTRLTVL.

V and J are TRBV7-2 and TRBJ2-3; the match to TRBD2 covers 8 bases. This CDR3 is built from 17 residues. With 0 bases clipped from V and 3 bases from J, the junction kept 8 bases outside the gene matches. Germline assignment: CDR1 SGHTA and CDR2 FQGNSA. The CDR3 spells CASSLAFTSGGTDTQYF. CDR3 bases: TGTGCCAGCAGCTTAGCGTTTACTAGCGGCGGGACAGATACGCAGTATTTT.

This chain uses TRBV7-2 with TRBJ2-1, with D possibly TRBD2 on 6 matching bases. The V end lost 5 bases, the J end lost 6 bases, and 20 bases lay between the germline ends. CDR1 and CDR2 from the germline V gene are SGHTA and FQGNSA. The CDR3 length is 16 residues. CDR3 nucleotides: TGTGCCAGCAGCCGGGACTTGTCCTTGGCCTTCAATGAGCAGTTCTTC. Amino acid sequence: CASSRDLSLAFNEQFF. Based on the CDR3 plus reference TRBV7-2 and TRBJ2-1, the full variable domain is GAGVSQSPSNKVTEKGKDVELRCDPISGHTALYWYRQSLGQGLEFLIYFQGNSAPDKSGLPSDRFSAERTGGSVSTLTIQRTQQEDSAVYLCASSRDLSLAFNEQFFGPGTRLTVL.

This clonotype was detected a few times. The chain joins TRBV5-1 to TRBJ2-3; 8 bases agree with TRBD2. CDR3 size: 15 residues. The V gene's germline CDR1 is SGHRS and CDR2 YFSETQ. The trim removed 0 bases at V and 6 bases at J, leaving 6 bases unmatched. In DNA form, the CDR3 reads TGCGCCAGCAGCTTGGAAGGCGGGGGGAGGGATACGCAGTATTTT. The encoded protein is CASSLEGGGRDTQYF.

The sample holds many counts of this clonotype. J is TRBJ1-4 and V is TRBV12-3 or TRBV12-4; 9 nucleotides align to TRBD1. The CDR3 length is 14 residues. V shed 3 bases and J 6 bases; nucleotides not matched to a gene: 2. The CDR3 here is CASSFGTGYEKLFF. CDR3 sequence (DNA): TGTGCCAGCAGTTTTGGGACAGGGTATGAAAAACTGTTTTTT.